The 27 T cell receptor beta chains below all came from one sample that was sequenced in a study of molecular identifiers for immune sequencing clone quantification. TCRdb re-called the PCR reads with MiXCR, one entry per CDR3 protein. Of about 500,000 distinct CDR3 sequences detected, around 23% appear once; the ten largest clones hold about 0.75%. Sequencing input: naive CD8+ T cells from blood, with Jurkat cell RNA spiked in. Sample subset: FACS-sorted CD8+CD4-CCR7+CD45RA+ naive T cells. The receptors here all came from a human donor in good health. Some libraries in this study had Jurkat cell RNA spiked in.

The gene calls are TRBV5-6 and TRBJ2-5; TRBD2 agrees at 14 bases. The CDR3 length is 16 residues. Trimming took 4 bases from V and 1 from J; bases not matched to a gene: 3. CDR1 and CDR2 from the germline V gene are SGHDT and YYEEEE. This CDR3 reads CASSRGTSGSQETQYF. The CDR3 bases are TGTGCCAGCAGCCGCGGGACTAGCGGGAGCCAAGAGACCCAGTACTTC.

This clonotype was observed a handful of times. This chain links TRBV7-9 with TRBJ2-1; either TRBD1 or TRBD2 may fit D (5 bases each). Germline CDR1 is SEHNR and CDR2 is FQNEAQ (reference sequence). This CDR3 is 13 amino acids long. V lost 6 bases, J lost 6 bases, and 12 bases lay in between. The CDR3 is CASRSGTSNEQFF. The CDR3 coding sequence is TGTGCCAGCAGGTCGGGGACCAGCAATGAGCAGTTCTTC.

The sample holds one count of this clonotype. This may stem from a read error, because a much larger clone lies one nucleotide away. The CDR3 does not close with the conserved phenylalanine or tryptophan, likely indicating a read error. The CDR3, as DNA: TGCAGCGTTGAAGATCCACAACGCGGGGGGTACCAAGAGACCCAGTACTAC. Its protein product is CSVEDPQRGGYQETQYY. V and J are TRBV29-1 and TRBJ2-5, with 8 bases identical to TRBD2. With 0 bases clipped from V and 0 bases from J, the junction kept 9 bases outside the gene matches. Germline CDR1 and CDR2: SQVTM and ANQGSEA. There are 17 residues in the CDR3.

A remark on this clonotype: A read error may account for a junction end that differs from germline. The CDR3 sequence is CASGYAGNTEAFF. In DNA form, the CDR3 reads TGTGCCAGCGGTTACGCGGGGAACACTGAAGCTTTCTTT. This chain connects TRBV6-5 to TRBJ1-1, with D unclear. Germline lookup yields CDR1 MNHEY and CDR2 SVGAGI. The CDR3 has 13 amino acids.

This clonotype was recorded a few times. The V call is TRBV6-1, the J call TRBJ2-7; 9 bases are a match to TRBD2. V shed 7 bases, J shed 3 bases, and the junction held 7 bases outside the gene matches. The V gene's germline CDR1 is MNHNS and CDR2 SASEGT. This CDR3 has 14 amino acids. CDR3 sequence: CASTEAGGFYEQYF. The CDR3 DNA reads TGTGCCAGCACGGAGGCGGGGGGGTTCTACGAGCAGTACTTC.

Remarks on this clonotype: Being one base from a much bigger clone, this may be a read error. CDR3 nucleotides: TGTACCAGCAGCTTTGGTTATCCGAGTACGCAGTATTTT. This sequence encodes CTSSFGYPSTQYF. The V and J genes are TRBV5-6 and TRBJ2-3; D uncertain. Germline V gene sequence: CDR1 SGHDT, CDR2 YYEEEE. This CDR3 comprises 13 residues.

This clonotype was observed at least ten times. The CDR3 is CSAGVDAGTGIEETQYF. The CDR3 nucleotides are TGCAGTGCTGGGGTCGACGCCGGGACAGGGATAGAAGAGACCCAGTACTTC. This rearrangement joins TRBV20-1 to TRBJ2-5; TRBD1 aligns across 9 bases. V was clipped by 5 bases and J by 3 bases; unmatched bases: 16. Germline V gene sequence: CDR1 DFQATT, CDR2 SNEGSKA (reference sequence). This CDR3 spans 17 amino acids.

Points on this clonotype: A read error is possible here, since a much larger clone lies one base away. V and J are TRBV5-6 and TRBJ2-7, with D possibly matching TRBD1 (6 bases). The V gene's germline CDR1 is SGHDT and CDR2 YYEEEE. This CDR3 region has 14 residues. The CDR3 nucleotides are TGTGCCGGCAGCTCACAGGGATCCCTCTACGAGCAGTACTTC. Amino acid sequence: CAGSSQGSLYEQYF.

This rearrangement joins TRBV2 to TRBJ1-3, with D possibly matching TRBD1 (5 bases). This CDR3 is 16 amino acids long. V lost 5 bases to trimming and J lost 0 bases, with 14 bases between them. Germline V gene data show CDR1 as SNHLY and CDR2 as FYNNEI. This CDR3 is CASSRRDQSSGNTIYF. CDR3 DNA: TGTGCCAGCAGTCGCAGGGACCAGAGCTCTGGAAACACCATATATTTT.

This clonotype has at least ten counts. CDR3 residues: CASIPGEYNSPLHF. In DNA form, the CDR3 reads TGTGCCAGCATCCCAGGGGAGTATAATTCACCCCTCCACTTT. The rearrangement links TRBV5-5 to TRBJ1-6, with TRBD1 as a possible D gene (6 bases). CDR3 size: 14 residues. V was cut by 6 bases and J by 4 bases, with 11 bases left in between. Germline lookup yields CDR1 SGHKS and CDR2 YYEKEE (reference sequence).

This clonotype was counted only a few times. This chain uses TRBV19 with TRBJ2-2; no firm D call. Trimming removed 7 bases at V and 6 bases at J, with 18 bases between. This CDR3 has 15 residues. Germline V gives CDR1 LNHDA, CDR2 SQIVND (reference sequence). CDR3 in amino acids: CASTVGSRSSGELFF. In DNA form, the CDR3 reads TGTGCCAGTACGGTTGGCAGTAGAAGCTCCGGGGAGCTGTTTTTT. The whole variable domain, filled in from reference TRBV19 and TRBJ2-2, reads DGGITQSPKYLFRKEGQNVTLSCEQNLNHDAMYWYRQDPGQGLRLIYYSQIVNDFQKGDIAEGYSVSREKKESFPLTVTSAQKNPTAFYLCASTVGSRSSGELFFGEGSRLTVL.

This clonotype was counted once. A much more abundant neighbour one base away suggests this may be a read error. CDR3 sequence (DNA): TGTGCCAGCAACCCCTTCGGGGCTGAGCAGTTCTTC. Residues: CASNPFGAEQFF. V and J are TRBV7-2 and TRBJ2-1, with D perhaps assigned TRBD1 or TRBD2 (5 bases each). Germline assignment: CDR1 SGHTA and CDR2 FQGNSA. CDR3 length: 12 amino acids. V was clipped by 7 bases and J by 9 bases, with 13 bases between them. The full variable domain, with the rest looked up from reference TRBV7-2 and TRBJ2-1, is GAGVSQSPSNKVTEKGKDVELRCDPISGHTALYWYRQSLGQGLEFLIYFQGNSAPDKSGLPSDRFSAERTGGSVSTLTIQRTQQEDSAVYLCASNPFGAEQFFGPGTRLTVL.

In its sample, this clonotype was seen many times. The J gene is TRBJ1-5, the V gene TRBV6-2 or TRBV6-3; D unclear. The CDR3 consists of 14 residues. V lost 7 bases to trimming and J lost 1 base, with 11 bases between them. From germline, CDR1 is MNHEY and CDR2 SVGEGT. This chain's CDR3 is CASTEVRSNQPQHF. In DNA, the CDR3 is TGTGCCAGCACGGAGGTACGCAGCAATCAGCCCCAGCATTTT.

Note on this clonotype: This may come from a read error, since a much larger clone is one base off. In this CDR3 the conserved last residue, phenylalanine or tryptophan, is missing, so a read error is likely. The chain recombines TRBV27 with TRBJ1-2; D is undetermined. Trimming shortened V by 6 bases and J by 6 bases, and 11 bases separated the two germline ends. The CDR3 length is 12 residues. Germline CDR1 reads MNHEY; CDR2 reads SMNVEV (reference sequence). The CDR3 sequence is CASRGGTNGYTS. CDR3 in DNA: TGTGCCAGCAGGGGAGGTACGAATGGCTACACCTCC.

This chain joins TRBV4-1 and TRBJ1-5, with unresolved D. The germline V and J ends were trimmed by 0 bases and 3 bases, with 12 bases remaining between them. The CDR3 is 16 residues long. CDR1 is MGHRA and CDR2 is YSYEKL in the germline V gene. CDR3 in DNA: TGCGCCAGCAGCCAAGATAGAGGGTTCTACAATCAGCCCCAGCATTTT. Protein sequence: CASSQDRGFYNQPQHF.

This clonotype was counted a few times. CDR3 amino acids: CASSGEATYEQYF. Here the CDR3 DNA reads TGTGCCAGCAGCGGTGAGGCCACCTACGAGCAGTACTTC. J is TRBJ2-7 and V is TRBV7-9, with D unresolved. CDR1 is SEHNR and CDR2 is FQNEAQ in the germline V gene (reference sequence). Trimming took off 5 bases at V and 2 bases at J, with 10 bases between the two ends. The CDR3 extends over 13 amino acids.

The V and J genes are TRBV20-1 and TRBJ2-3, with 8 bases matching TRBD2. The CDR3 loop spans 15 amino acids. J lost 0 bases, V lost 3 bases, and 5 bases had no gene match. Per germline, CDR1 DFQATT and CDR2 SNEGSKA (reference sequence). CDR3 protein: CSASTSGSSTDTQYF. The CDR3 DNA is TGCAGTGCTAGTACTAGCGGCTCCAGCACAGATACGCAGTATTTT.

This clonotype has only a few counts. This chain's CDR3 is CASSDGTGAAQPQHF. Here the CDR3 DNA reads TGTGCCAGCAGTGACGGGACAGGTGCGGCTCAGCCCCAGCATTTT. This chain connects TRBV6-1 to TRBJ1-5, with TRBD1 matching 8 bases. The CDR3 spans 15 residues. Germline V gene data show CDR1 as MNHNS and CDR2 as SASEGT. The trim removed 3 bases at V and 6 bases at J, leaving 7 bases unmatched.

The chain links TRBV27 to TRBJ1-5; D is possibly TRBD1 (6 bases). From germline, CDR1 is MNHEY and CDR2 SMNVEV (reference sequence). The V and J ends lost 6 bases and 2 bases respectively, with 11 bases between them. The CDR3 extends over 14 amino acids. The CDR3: CASSKQGGNQPQHF. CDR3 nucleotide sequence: TGTGCCAGCAGCAAACAGGGCGGCAATCAGCCCCAGCATTTT.

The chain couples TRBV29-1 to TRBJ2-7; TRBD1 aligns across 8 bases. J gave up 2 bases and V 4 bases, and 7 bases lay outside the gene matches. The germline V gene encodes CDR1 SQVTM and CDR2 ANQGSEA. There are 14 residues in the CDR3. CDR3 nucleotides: TGCAGCGTTGCAGACAGGGGTAGGGCCTACGAGCAGTACTTC. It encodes CSVADRGRAYEQYF.

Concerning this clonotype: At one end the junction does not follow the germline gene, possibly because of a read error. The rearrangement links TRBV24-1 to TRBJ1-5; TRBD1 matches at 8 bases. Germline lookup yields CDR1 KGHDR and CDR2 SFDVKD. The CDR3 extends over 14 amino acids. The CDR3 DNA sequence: TGTGCCACCAGTGATTCACAGGGGGATCAGTCCCAGCATTTT. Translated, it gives CATSDSQGDQSQHF.

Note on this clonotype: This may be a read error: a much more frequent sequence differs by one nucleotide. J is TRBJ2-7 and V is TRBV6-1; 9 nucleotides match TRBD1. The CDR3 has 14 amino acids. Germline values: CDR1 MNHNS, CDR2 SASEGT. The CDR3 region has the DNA TGTGCCTGCAGGATGAGACAGGGGGGCTACGAGCAGTACTTC. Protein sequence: CACRMRQGGYEQYF.

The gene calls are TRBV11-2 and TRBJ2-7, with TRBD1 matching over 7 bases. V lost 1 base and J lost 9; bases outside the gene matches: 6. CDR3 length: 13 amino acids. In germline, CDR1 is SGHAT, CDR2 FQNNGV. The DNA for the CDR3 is TGTGCCAGCAGCTTAGGCACAGGGGACGCGCAGTACTTC. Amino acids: CASSLGTGDAQYF.

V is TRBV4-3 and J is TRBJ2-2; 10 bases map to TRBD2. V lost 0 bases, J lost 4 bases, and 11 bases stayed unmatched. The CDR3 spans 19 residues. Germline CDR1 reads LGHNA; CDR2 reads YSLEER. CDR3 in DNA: TGCGCCAGCAGCCAAGATATAAGGCTAGCGGGAGTAGGCACCGGGGAGCTGTTTTTT. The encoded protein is CASSQDIRLAGVGTGELFF.

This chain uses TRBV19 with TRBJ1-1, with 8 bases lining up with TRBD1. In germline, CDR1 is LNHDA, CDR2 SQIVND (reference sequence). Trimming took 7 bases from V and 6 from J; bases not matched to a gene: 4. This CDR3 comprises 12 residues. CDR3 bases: TGTGCCAGTATACAGGGGGTCTCTGAAGCTTTCTTT. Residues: CASIQGVSEAFF. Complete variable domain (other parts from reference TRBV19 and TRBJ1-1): DGGITQSPKYLFRKEGQNVTLSCEQNLNHDAMYWYRQDPGQGLRLIYYSQIVNDFQKGDIAEGYSVSREKKESFPLTVTSAQKNPTAFYLCASIQGVSEAFFGQGTRLTVV.

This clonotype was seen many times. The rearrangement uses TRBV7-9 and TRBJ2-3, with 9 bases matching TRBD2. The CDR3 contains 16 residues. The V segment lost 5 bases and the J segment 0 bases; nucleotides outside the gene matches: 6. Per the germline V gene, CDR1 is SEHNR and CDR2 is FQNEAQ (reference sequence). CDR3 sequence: CASSTGTSRSTDTQYF. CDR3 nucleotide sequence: TGTGCCAGCAGCACCGGGACTAGCAGGAGCACAGATACGCAGTATTTT.

The CDR3 loop reads CASSAGPGPKTEQFF. CDR3 sequence (DNA): TGTGCCAGCAGCGCCGGACCGGGACCGAAGACTGAGCAGTTCTTC. V usage is TRBV9 and J usage is TRBJ2-1; possibly TRBD1 or TRBD2 for D (5 bases each). V was clipped by 3 bases and J by 9 bases, with 19 bases between them. The CDR3 has 15 residues. The V gene's germline CDR1 is SGDLS and CDR2 YYNGEE.